This TCR beta chain was retrieved from a study of breast tumors, draining lymph nodes, adjacent tissues. Study results and caveats: Tumors had less TCR diversity than lymph nodes, more than nontumor tissue. The lymph node origin of tumor T cells was framed as consistent with a hypothesis, not demonstrated. The data were judged consistent with most tumor T cells coming from lymph node and expanding in tumor.

There are 15 residues in the CDR3. CDR1 and CDR2 (germline): SGDLS, YYNGEE. V lost 1 base to trimming and J lost 4 bases, with 14 bases between them. TCRdb passed the multiplex PCR reads through MiXCR, listing each CDR3 protein once. Of 130,000 or so distinct CDR3 sequences detected, 32% appear once; the ten largest clones hold 2% to 2.5%. This clonotype was picked up many times. Its antigen is currently unknown. The lymph nodes were axillary draining lymph nodes from breast cancer patients. The sequence derives from a female donor with breast cancer. Some clones in this sample may be carry-over from other donors' samples. The specimen was axillary lymph node tissue. The chain employs TRBV9 and TRBJ2-5; tentatively, D is TRBD1 (6 bases). In nucleotides, the CDR3 is TGTGCCAGCAGCGTAAGGGGGACCTCCGGAGAGACCCAGTACTTC. Its translation: CASSVRGTSGETQYF.